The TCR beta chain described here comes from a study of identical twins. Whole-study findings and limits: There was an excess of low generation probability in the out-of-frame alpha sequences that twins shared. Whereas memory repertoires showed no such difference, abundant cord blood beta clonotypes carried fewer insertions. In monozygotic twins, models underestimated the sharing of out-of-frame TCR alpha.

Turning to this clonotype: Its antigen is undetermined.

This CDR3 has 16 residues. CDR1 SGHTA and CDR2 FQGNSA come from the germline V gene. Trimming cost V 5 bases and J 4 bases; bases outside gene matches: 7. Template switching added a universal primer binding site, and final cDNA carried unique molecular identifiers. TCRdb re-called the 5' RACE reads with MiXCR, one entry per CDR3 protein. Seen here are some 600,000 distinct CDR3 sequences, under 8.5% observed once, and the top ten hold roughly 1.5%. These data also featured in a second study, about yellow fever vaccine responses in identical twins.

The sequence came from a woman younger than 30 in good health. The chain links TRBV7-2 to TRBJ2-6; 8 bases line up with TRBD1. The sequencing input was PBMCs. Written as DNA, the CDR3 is TGTGCCAGCAGCATACGGACAGGGACCGGGGCCAACGTCCTGACTTTC. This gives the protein CASSIRTGTGANVLTF.